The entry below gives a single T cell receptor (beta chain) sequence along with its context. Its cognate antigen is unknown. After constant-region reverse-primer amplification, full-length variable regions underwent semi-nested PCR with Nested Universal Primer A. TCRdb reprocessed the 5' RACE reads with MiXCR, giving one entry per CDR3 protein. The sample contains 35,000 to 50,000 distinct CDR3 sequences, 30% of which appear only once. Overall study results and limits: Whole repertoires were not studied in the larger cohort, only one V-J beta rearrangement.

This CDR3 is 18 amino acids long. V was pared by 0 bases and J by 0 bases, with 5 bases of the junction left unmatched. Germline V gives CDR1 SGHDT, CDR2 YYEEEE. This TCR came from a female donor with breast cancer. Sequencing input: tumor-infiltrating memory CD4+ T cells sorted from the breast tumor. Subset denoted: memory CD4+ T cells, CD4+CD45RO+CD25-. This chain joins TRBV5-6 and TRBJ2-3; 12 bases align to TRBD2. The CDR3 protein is CASSLARLAGDSTDTQYF. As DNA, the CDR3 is TGTGCCAGCAGCTTGGCCAGACTAGCGGGGGATAGCACAGATACGCAGTATTTT.